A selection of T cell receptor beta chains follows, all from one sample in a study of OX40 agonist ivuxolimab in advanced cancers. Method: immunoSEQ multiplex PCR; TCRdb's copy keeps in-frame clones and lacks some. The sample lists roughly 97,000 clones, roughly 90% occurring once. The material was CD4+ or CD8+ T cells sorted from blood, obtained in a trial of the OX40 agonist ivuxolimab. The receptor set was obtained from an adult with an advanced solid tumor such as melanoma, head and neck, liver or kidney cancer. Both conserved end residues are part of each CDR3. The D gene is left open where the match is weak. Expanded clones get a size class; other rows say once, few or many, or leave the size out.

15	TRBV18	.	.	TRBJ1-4	TGTGCCAGCCGAGGCAGCGGGACAACTAATGAAAAACTGTTTTTT	CASRGSGTTNEKLFF
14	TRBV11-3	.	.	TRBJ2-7	TGTGCCAGCAGCTTAGCGGGCAGGGGCTACGAGCAGTACTTC	CASSLAGRGYEQYF
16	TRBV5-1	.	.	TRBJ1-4	TGCGCCAGCAGCTTGGGTCTGGGGGCGAAAAATGAAAAACTGTTTTTT	CASSLGLGAKNEKLFF
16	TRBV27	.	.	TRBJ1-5	TGTGCCAGCAGTTCAATTATCCCGATTGGAAACCAGCCCCAGCATTTT	CASSSIIPIGNQPQHF
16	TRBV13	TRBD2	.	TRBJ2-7	TGTGCCAGCAGCCACTCCATAGCCGGACTAGTGCACGAGCAGTACTTC	CASSHSIAGLVHEQYF
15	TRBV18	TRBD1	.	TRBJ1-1	TGTGCCAGCTCACCACCGTGGGCAGGGGGCACTGAAGCTTTCTTT	CASSPPWAGGTEAFF
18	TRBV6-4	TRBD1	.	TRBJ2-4	TGTGCCAGCAGAACTGGGACAGGGGGCGGTGGGGCCAAAAACATTCAGTACTTC	CASRTGTGGGGAKNIQYF
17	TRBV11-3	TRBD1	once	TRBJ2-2	TGTGCCAGCAGCTATCGGACCGGGACAGGGCGGACCGGGGAGCTGTTTTTT	CASSYRTGTGRTGELFF
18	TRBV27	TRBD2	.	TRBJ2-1	TGTGCCAGCAGTTTAATAAGCGGGGGGGCCCCGGGGAGCAATGAGCAGTTCTTC	CASSLISGGAPGSNEQFF
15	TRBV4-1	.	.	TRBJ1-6	TGCGCCAGCAGCCATCCCGGATTCTATAATTCACCCCTCCACTTT	CASSHPGFYNSPLHF
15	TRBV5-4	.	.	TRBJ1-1	TGTGCCAGCAGCTTCGGCGGGATGCAGGACACTGAAGCTTTCTTT	CASSFGGMQDTEAFF
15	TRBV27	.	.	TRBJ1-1	TGTGCCAGCAATCCCCGGGGTGGGGGTGGAGCTGAAGCTTTCTTT	CASNPRGGGGAEAFF
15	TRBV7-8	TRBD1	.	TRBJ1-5	TGTGCCAGCAGCTTAGTTGACAGGGTGCGCCAGCCCCAGCATTTT	CASSLVDRVRQPQHF
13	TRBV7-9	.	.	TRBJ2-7	TGTGCCAGCAACAGGGAGGGAGGCTACGAGCAGTACTTC	CASNREGGYEQYF
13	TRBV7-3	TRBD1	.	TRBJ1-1	TGTGCCAGCAGCCGACAGGGGAACACTGAAGCTTTCTTT	CASSRQGNTEAFF
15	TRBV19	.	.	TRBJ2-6	TGTGCCAGTAGTACACAGGGGAGGATGGCCAACGTCCTGACTTTC	CASSTQGRMANVLTF
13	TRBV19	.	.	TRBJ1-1	TGTGCCAGTGCACTCCACATGAACACTGAAGCTTTCTTT	CASALHMNTEAFF
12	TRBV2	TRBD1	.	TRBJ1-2	TGTGCCAGCAGTGGGGACAGGGGTGGCTACACCTTC	CASSGDRGGYTF
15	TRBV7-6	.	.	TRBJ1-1	TGTGCCAGCAGCTTAGGTCGGGGGTTTCACACTGAAGCTTTCTTT	CASSLGRGFHTEAFF
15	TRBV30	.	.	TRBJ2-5	TGTGCCTGGAGTGCCCTTCAGGGTAGTGGGGAGACCCAGTACTTC	CAWSALQGSGETQYF
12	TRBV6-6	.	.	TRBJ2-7	TGTGCCAGCAATCAGGACAACTACGAGCAGTACTTC	CASNQDNYEQYF
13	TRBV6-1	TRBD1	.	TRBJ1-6	TGTGCCAGCACCGGGACAGGGGGTTCACCCCTCCACTTT	CASTGTGGSPLHF
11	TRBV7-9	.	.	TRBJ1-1	TGTGCCAGCAGCTTACAAGATGAAGCTTTCTTT	CASSLQDEAFF
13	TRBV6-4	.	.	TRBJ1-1	TGTGCCAGCAGTACTCGAGGGGGCACTGAAGCTTTCTTT	CASSTRGGTEAFF
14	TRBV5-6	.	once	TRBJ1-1	TGTGCCAGCAGCTTGGTGGGGGGGATCACTGAAGCTTTCTTT	CASSLVGGITEAFF
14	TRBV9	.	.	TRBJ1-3	TGTGCCAGCAGCGGTTCTGGGACTGGAAACACCATATATTTT	CASSGSGTGNTIYF
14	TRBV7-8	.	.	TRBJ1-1	TGTGCCAGCAGCTTAGTAACAGGGAACACTGAAGCTTTCTTT	CASSLVTGNTEAFF
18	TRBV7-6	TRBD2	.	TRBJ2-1	TGTGCCAGCAGCTCGGGGACTAGCGGGAGGATAAGTGACAATGAGCAGTTCTTC	CASSSGTSGRISDNEQFF
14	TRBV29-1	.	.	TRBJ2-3	TGCAGCGTTTTAACCGGGAACCCCGAGGGTACGCAGTATTTT	CSVLTGNPEGTQYF